The 28 T cell receptor beta chains listed next were all sequenced from one sample in a study of breast tumors, draining lymph nodes, adjacent tissues. The lymph nodes were axillary draining lymph nodes from breast cancer patients. TCRdb analysed the multiplex PCR reads with MiXCR anew, one entry per CDR3 protein. The data show some 130,000 distinct CDR3 sequences, less than 20% seen once. Sequencing used axillary lymph node tissue. The receptors were gathered from a female donor with breast cancer. Some clones in this sample may be carry-over from other donors' samples.

This clonotype appeared many times. CDR3 amino acids: CASRLSGATGELFF. The DNA for the CDR3 is TGTGCCAGCAGACTTTCAGGGGCCACCGGGGAGCTGTTTTTT. This chain joins TRBV5-8 and TRBJ2-2; D possibly corresponds to TRBD1 (6 bases). The CDR3 has 14 residues. V dropped 5 bases and J dropped 4 bases, with 12 bases sitting between them. Germline CDR1 reads SGHTS; CDR2 reads YDEGEE.

The table lists this clonotype with many counts. The chain carries TRBV5-5 and TRBJ2-1; D remains unclear. There are 12 residues in the CDR3. The germline V gene encodes CDR1 SGHKS and CDR2 YYEKEE (reference sequence). V lost 2 bases, J lost 5 bases, and 5 bases lay in between. DNA for the CDR3: TGTGCCAGCAGCTTAAGAGACAATGAGCAGTTCTTC. The encoded protein is CASSLRDNEQFF.

The sample holds many counts of this clonotype. The genes are TRBV7-9 and TRBJ2-3, with D perhaps TRBD1 (6 bases). Trimming took 4 bases from V and 1 from J, leaving 15 bases between them. This CDR3 spans 16 amino acids. The germline V gene encodes CDR1 SEHNR and CDR2 FQNEAQ (reference sequence). The CDR3 nucleotides are TGTGCCAGCAGCTCTACAGGGAAACTAGGCACAGATACGCAGTATTTT. Its protein product is CASSSTGKLGTDTQYF.

Ten or more counts support this clonotype. CDR3 protein: CASSVEGGENYNEQFF. The CDR3 DNA sequence: TGTGCCAGCAGCGTAGAGGGTGGAGAGAACTACAATGAGCAGTTCTTC. The chain joins TRBV9 to TRBJ2-1, with unresolved D. Germline CDR1 reads SGDLS; CDR2 reads YYNGEE. V lost 0 bases and J lost 3, with 13 bases in between. The CDR3 runs to 16 residues.

CDR3 DNA: TGTGCCAGCAGTCCCGGGACTAGCGGGGGGGGCGAGACCCAGTACTTC. Translated: CASSPGTSGGGETQYF. V and J are TRBV5-5 and TRBJ2-5; the match to TRBD2 covers 16 bases. Per the germline V gene, CDR1 is SGHKS and CDR2 is YYEKEE (reference sequence). J gave up 5 bases and V 5 bases, and 6 bases lay outside the gene matches. The CDR3 contains 16 residues.

This clonotype was detected many times. The chain links TRBV7-2 to TRBJ2-3; D may match TRBD1 or TRBD2 (6 bases each). Germline V lookup: CDR1 SGHTA, CDR2 FQGNSA. CDR3 length: 13 amino acids. V gave up 9 bases and J gave up 5 bases, with 15 bases separating them. The CDR3 protein is CASAGQRIDTQYF. The CDR3 region has the DNA TGTGCCAGTGCGGGACAAAGAATAGATACGCAGTATTTT.

This clonotype showed up many times. The chain couples TRBV20-1 to TRBJ2-1; D could derive from TRBD1 or TRBD2 (5 bases each). This CDR3 comprises 14 residues. Trimming pared 0 bases from V and 4 bases from J, leaving 10 bases between. In germline, CDR1 is DFQATT, CDR2 SNEGSKA (reference sequence). In DNA, the CDR3 is TGCAGTGCTAGAGACGGGACCACGTACAATGAGCAGTTCTTC. This gives the protein CSARDGTTYNEQFF.

This clonotype was counted at least ten times. This chain joins TRBV20-1 and TRBJ2-1; D perhaps matches TRBD1 (6 bases). V was trimmed by 3 bases and J by 9 bases, leaving 15 bases between them. This CDR3 is built from 13 residues. CDR1 is DFQATT and CDR2 is SNEGSKA in the germline V gene (reference sequence). The CDR3 sequence: CSARGQGRSEQFF. CDR3 sequence (DNA): TGCAGTGCTAGGGGTCAGGGGAGAAGTGAGCAGTTCTTC.

The rearrangement uses TRBV28 and TRBJ2-7; 12 bases are shared with TRBD1. The V segment lost 4 bases and the J segment 3 bases; nucleotides outside the gene matches: 10. CDR1 MDHEN and CDR2 SYDVKM come from the germline V gene. The CDR3 is made up of 17 amino acids. The CDR3, as DNA: TGTGCCAGCAGTTCCCGGGGGACAGGGGGCTTGGGCTACGAGCAGTACTTC. Its protein product is CASSSRGTGGLGYEQYF.

This clonotype showed up many times. The rearrangement links TRBV29-1 to TRBJ2-1; the D gene is possibly TRBD2 (6 bases). CDR3 length: 13 amino acids. CDR1 and CDR2 from the germline V gene are SQVTM and ANQGSEA. The CDR3 DNA reads as TGCAAAATAACGGGACTCAGCGGAAATGAGCAGTTCTTC. Protein: CKITGLSGNEQFF.

This clonotype was counted many times. The chain couples TRBV19 to TRBJ2-1, with 12 bases identical to TRBD2. Germline V gene data show CDR1 as LNHDA and CDR2 as SQIVND (reference sequence). After removal of 5 bases from V and 8 bases from J, the junction contained 10 bases not matched to a gene. This CDR3 contains 16 residues. The CDR3 DNA follows: TGTGCCAGTAGTGCGAGACTAGCGGGGGATGTCGATGAGCAGTTCTTC. Protein product: CASSARLAGDVDEQFF.

This clonotype has a handful of counts. The rearrangement uses TRBV2 and TRBJ2-4, with a tentative D call TRBD2 (5 bases). The CDR3 contains 13 residues. The germline V gene has CDR1 SNHLY and CDR2 FYNNEI. The V and J ends lost 6 bases and 13 bases respectively, with 19 bases between them. CDR3 nucleotide sequence: TGTGCCAGCAGCCCCGCCGCAAGCGGCAACCAGTACTTC. It translates to CASSPAASGNQYF.

V and J are TRBV30 and TRBJ1-1; D unclear. The germline V gene encodes CDR1 GTSNPN and CDR2 SVGIG (reference sequence). The CDR3 totals 11 residues. V was trimmed by 4 bases and J by 0 bases, leaving 3 bases between them. CDR3 loop: CAWKMNTEAFF. In nucleotides, the CDR3 is TGTGCCTGGAAGATGAACACTGAAGCTTTCTTT.

This clonotype appeared many times. J is TRBJ2-5 and V is TRBV5-1, with D perhaps matching TRBD1 (5 bases). CDR1 is SGHRS, CDR2 YFSETQ, per germline. The CDR3 runs 15 residues. V was cut by 4 bases and J by 0 bases, with 13 bases left in between. The chain's CDR3 is CASSLTPDNQETQYF. CDR3 bases: TGCGCCAGCAGCCTGACCCCGGACAACCAAGAGACCCAGTACTTC.

Notes on this clonotype: This clone may be a read error of a much larger clone one base away. The chain links TRBV9 to TRBJ1-3; D is uncertain. The CDR3 totals 16 residues. CDR1 is SGDLS, CDR2 YYNGEE, per germline. The CDR3 DNA sequence: TGTGCCAGCAGCGTAGGTGGGGAAGTCTCTGGAAACACCTTATATTTT. The encoded protein is CASSVGGEVSGNTLYF. Looking up the rest from reference TRBV9 and TRBJ1-3 gives the full variable domain: DSGVTQTPKHLITATGQRVTLRCSPRSGDLSVYWYQQSLDQGLQFLIQYYNGEERAKGNILERFSAQQFPDLHSELNLSSLELGDSALYFCASSVGGEVSGNTLYFGEGSWLTVV.

The sample holds many counts of this clonotype. The gene calls are TRBV20-1 and TRBJ2-5; weak D call: TRBD1 (5 bases). V lost 6 bases and J 5 bases, leaving 16 bases between the germline ends. The V gene's germline CDR1 is DFQATT and CDR2 SNEGSKA (reference sequence). CDR3 size: 13 residues. The CDR3 spells CSAEPAGLETQYF. For the CDR3, the DNA is TGCAGTGCAGAGCCGGCAGGGTTGGAGACCCAGTACTTC.

This clonotype was seen only a few times. The rearrangement uses TRBV6-6 and TRBJ1-5; no firm D call. V lost 6 bases and J lost 6, with 15 bases in between. Germline V lookup: CDR1 MNHNY, CDR2 SVGAGI (reference sequence). CDR3 length: 14 amino acids. The CDR3 reads CASRNVEAGQPQHF. CDR3 nucleotide sequence: TGTGCCAGCAGAAACGTGGAAGCCGGTCAGCCCCAGCATTTT.

In regard to this clonotype: This clone may be a read error of a much larger clone one base away. This chain uses TRBV9 with TRBJ2-5; 8 bases agree with TRBD2. Germline V CDR1 and CDR2: SGDLS, YYNGEE. The CDR3 extends over 14 amino acids. V was clipped by 7 bases and J by 2 bases; unmatched bases: 7. This CDR3 is CASDGRGGQETQYF. In DNA form, the CDR3 reads TGTGCCAGCGACGGCCGGGGGGGGCAAGAGACCCAGTACTTC.

Many counts were recorded for this clonotype. The chain carries TRBV3-1 and TRBJ2-7; D uncertain. Germline V gene data show CDR1 as LGHDT and CDR2 as YNNKEL (reference sequence). CDR3 length equals 12 residues. The germline V and J ends were trimmed by 1 base and 6 bases, with 7 bases remaining between them. The CDR3 sequence is CASSQGVGEQYF. The CDR3 bases are TGTGCCAGCAGCCAAGGGGTGGGCGAGCAGTACTTC.

This clonotype was recorded at least ten times. This sequence joins TRBV19 and TRBJ2-1, with a possible D match to TRBD2 (5 bases). Germline assignment: CDR1 LNHDA and CDR2 SQIVND (reference sequence). The CDR3 has 17 amino acids. V gave up 6 bases and J gave up 0 bases, with 18 bases separating them. The CDR3 bases are TGTGCCAGTAGCCCCTTACTGGGGAGCCGCTCCTACAATGAGCAGTTCTTC. Protein: CASSPLLGSRSYNEQFF. The full variable domain, its missing parts supplied by reference TRBV19 and TRBJ2-1, is DGGITQSPKYLFRKEGQNVTLSCEQNLNHDAMYWYRQDPGQGLRLIYYSQIVNDFQKGDIAEGYSVSREKKESFPLTVTSAQKNPTAFYLCASSPLLGSRSYNEQFFGPGTRLTVL.

In this sample, this clonotype turned up many times. V gene TRBV12-3 or TRBV12-4 combines with J gene TRBJ2-7; 8 nucleotides line up with TRBD1. The V segment lost 6 bases and the J segment 6 bases; nucleotides outside the gene matches: 10. This CDR3 has 14 amino acids. The CDR3 loop reads CASSRRTGPTEQYF. In DNA, the CDR3 is TGTGCCAGCAGCCGGAGGACAGGGCCCACCGAGCAGTACTTC.

This clonotype was found many times. V gene TRBV7-2 combines with J gene TRBJ2-2; D remains unclear. Per germline, CDR1 SGHTA and CDR2 FQGNSA. This CDR3 spans 13 amino acids. Between the trimmed V and J ends, which lost 5 bases and 0 bases, there was a span of 4 bases. DNA for the CDR3: TGTGCCAGCAGCCGGTCGAACACCGGGGAGCTGTTTTTT. This gives the protein CASSRSNTGELFF.

The chain joins TRBV6-5 to TRBJ2-1; D gene uncertain. Trimming removed 0 bases from V and 7 bases from J, with 4 bases in between. Germline V gene sequence: CDR1 MNHEY, CDR2 SVGAGI. There are 12 residues in the CDR3. CDR3 nucleotide sequence: TGTGCCAGCAGTTACTCGGGGAATGAGCAGTTCTTC. This gives the protein CASSYSGNEQFF.

This clonotype was recorded many times. The chain joins TRBV6-5 to TRBJ1-2, with D possibly being TRBD1 (5 bases). CDR1 and CDR2 (germline): MNHEY, SVGAGI. The CDR3 contains 15 residues. V gave up 6 bases and J gave up 7 bases, with 21 bases separating them. CDR3 sequence reads: CASRPPGQGMSGYTF. The DNA of the CDR3 is TGTGCCAGCAGACCCCCTGGGCAGGGAATGAGTGGCTACACCTTC.

This clonotype was seen ten or more times. The chain carries TRBV6-4 and TRBJ2-3, with 9 bases lining up with TRBD2. Trimming removed 0 bases from V and 1 base from J; junction bases left unmatched: 5. Germline values: CDR1 MRHNA, CDR2 SNTAGT. The CDR3 covers 17 residues. CDR3 coding DNA: TGTGCCAGCAGTGACTCAGGGCGGGGGGGTTGCACAGATACGCAGTATTTT. Translation gives CASSDSGRGGCTDTQYF.

The rearrangement links TRBV27 to TRBJ1-5; TRBD1 matches at 8 bases. V lost 6 bases and J lost 5; bases outside the gene matches: 9. The CDR3 runs to 15 residues. Germline loops: CDR1 MNHEY, CDR2 SMNVEV (reference sequence). The CDR3 protein is CASRKMDRVYQPQHF. The CDR3 DNA sequence: TGTGCCAGCAGGAAGATGGACAGGGTCTATCAGCCCCAGCATTTT.

This clonotype was observed many times. This chain connects TRBV10-3 to TRBJ1-4; TRBD1 aligns across 10 bases. The CDR3 loop spans 12 amino acids. The germline V gene has CDR1 ENHRY and CDR2 SYGVKD. The V segment lost 10 bases and the J segment 5 bases; nucleotides outside the gene matches: 1. In DNA form, the CDR3 reads TGTGCCACGGGACAGGGGAATGAAAAACTGTTTTTT. This codes for CATGQGNEKLFF.

The chain combines TRBV19 with TRBJ1-1; D is unresolved. The CDR3 contains 13 residues. V shed 5 bases and J shed 1 base, with 8 bases lying between them. In germline, CDR1 is LNHDA, CDR2 SQIVND (reference sequence). As DNA, the CDR3 is TGTGCCAGTAGTGCCAGACAGAACACTGAAGCTTTCTTT. It codes for CASSARQNTEAFF. The whole variable domain, remainder taken from reference TRBV19 and TRBJ1-1, is DGGITQSPKYLFRKEGQNVTLSCEQNLNHDAMYWYRQDPGQGLRLIYYSQIVNDFQKGDIAEGYSVSREKKESFPLTVTSAQKNPTAFYLCASSARQNTEAFFGQGTRLTVV.